A single sample gave rise to the 20 T cell receptor beta chains below, sequenced in a study of cytomegalovirus exposure and HLA in healthy donors. PCR was performed using 60 Vbeta and 13 Jbeta primers. Sequencing used immunoSEQ multiplex PCR; TCRdb keeps in-frame clones, though not all of them. The sample carries about 160,000 clones, approximately 72% recorded once. Sequencing input: PBMCs. Source of these receptors: a man aged 40-55 years in good health and CMV-seropositive.

The sample holds one count of this clone. The chain carries TRBV14 and TRBJ2-1, with 9 bases lining up with TRBD1. The CDR3 extends over 13 amino acids. Germline V gene sequence: CDR1 SGHDN, CDR2 FVKESK. J was trimmed by 14 bases and V by 4 bases; bases with no gene match: 9. For the CDR3, the DNA is TGTGCCAGCAGCCTCCTACCGGGACAGGGTGAGTTCTTC. Protein sequence: CASSLLPGQGEFF.

This clone was counted a few times. CDR3 DNA: TGTGCCAGCAGCCAAGCGGGGGGCGGAAACACCATATATTTT. The encoded protein is CASSQAGGGNTIYF. The V and J genes are TRBV4-2 and TRBJ1-3; a possible D gene is TRBD1 (6 bases). The CDR3 has 14 amino acids. Germline CDR1 reads LGHNA; CDR2 reads YNFKEQ. Trimming shortened V by 1 base and J by 4 bases, and 8 bases separated the two germline ends.

The chain has TRBV10-3 and TRBJ2-3; 10 nucleotides match TRBD2. J gave up 0 bases and V 5 bases, and 14 bases lay outside the gene matches. Germline CDR1 and CDR2: ENHRY and SYGVKD. The CDR3 has 19 residues. Here the CDR3 DNA reads TGTGCCATCAGTTCCTCACGAGCGGGGGGGCCGGGTAGCACAGATACGCAGTATTTT. It specifies CAISSSRAGGPGSTDTQYF.

The genes are TRBV6-5 and TRBJ2-4, with TRBD1 as a possible D gene (6 bases). Trimming removed 5 bases from V and 2 bases from J, with 13 bases in between. Looked up from germline, CDR1 is MNHEY and CDR2 is SVGAGI. The CDR3 consists of 15 residues. CDR3 DNA: TGTGCCAGCAGTAAACAGGGTGGATCCAAAAACATTCAGTACTTC. It translates to CASSKQGGSKNIQYF.

The chain links TRBV11-2 to TRBJ2-3; maybe TRBD1 (6 bases). CDR1 and CDR2 (germline): SGHAT, FQNNGV. V dropped 3 bases and J dropped 4 bases, with 11 bases sitting between them. The CDR3 has 14 residues. This chain's CDR3 is CASSLGAYPDTQYF. CDR3 in DNA: TGTGCCAGCAGCTTGGGGGCCTACCCAGATACGCAGTATTTT.

V is TRBV7-2 and J is TRBJ2-7; either TRBD1 or TRBD2 may supply D (6 bases each). CDR1 SGHTA and CDR2 FQGNSA come from the germline V gene. V lost 5 bases to trimming and J lost 0 bases, with 14 bases between them. The CDR3 totals 15 residues. The CDR3 reads CASSVGGGFSYEQYF. The CDR3 DNA reads TGTGCCAGCAGCGTAGGGGGAGGCTTCTCCTACGAGCAGTACTTC.

This rearrangement joins TRBV11-2 to TRBJ1-1; 10 nucleotides line up with TRBD1. Germline values: CDR1 SGHAT, CDR2 FQNNGV. V shed 4 bases, J shed 10 bases, and the junction held 18 bases outside the gene matches. The CDR3 length is 17 residues. The CDR3 DNA sequence: TGTGCCAGCAGCTCCCCGAGACAGGGGGCAATGAAAGGAGCAGCTTTCTTT. Its translation is CASSSPRQGAMKGAAFF.

The chain links TRBV5-1 to TRBJ2-2; no reliable D call. The CDR3 consists of 15 residues. CDR1 is SGHRS and CDR2 is YFSETQ in the germline V gene. V lost 4 bases, J lost 0 bases, and 10 bases lay in between. The CDR3 reads CASSDTGPNTGELFF. The CDR3 nucleotides are TGCGCCAGCAGCGATACCGGTCCGAACACCGGGGAGCTGTTTTTT.

V gene TRBV7-2 combines with J gene TRBJ2-7; D not certain. This CDR3 comprises 14 residues. Germline V gene data show CDR1 as SGHTA and CDR2 as FQGNSA. V was cut by 5 bases and J by 2 bases, with 13 bases left in between. CDR3 DNA sequence: TGTGCCAGCAGCCAACGGTTCCTTACCTACGAGCAGTACTTC. Its protein is CASSQRFLTYEQYF.

The chain has TRBV6-5 and TRBJ1-5; 9 nucleotides agree with TRBD1. Losses at the gene ends were 2 bases for V and 7 bases for J; bases not matched to a gene: 6. The CDR3 runs 15 residues. CDR1 MNHEY and CDR2 SVGAGI come from the germline V gene. CDR3: CASSYGQGPDQPQHF. The DNA for the CDR3 is TGTGCCAGCAGTTACGGACAGGGGCCCGACCAGCCCCAGCATTTT.

This sequence joins TRBV5-1 and TRBJ2-7, with D tentatively TRBD1 (5 bases). V was pared by 4 bases and J by 5 bases, with 22 bases between. CDR3 size: 16 residues. Germline CDR1 SGHRS, CDR2 YFSETQ. The DNA of the CDR3 is TGCGCCAGCAGCCGTCGAAGGGGCTCCGTGGAAAACGAGCAGTACTTC. Residues: CASSRRRGSVENEQYF. Full variable domain (missing parts from reference TRBV5-1 and TRBJ2-7): KAGVTQTPRYLIKTRGQQVTLSCSPISGHRSVSWYQQTPGQGLQFLFEYFSETQRNKGNFPGRFSGRQFSNSRSEMNVSTLELGDSALYLCASSRRRGSVENEQYFGPGTRLTVT.

This sequence joins TRBV7-2 and TRBJ1-2, with TRBD1 matching over 9 bases. The CDR3 loop spans 15 amino acids. Trimming took 3 bases from V and 10 from J; bases not matched to a gene: 12. The V gene's germline CDR1 is SGHTA and CDR2 FQGNSA. CDR3 DNA: TGTGCCAGCAGCTTTACCGGGACAGGGTCTGCCCCCTACACCTTC. Its translation: CASSFTGTGSAPYTF.

V usage is TRBV20-1 and J usage is TRBJ1-1, with D possibly being TRBD1 (5 bases). CDR1 DFQATT and CDR2 SNEGSKA come from the germline V gene (reference sequence). V was trimmed by 3 bases and J by 7 bases, leaving 9 bases between them. The CDR3 has 11 amino acids. The CDR3 region is CSARTEIEAFF. The CDR3 DNA sequence: TGCAGTGCTAGGACAGAGATTGAAGCTTTCTTT.

The V call is TRBV9, the J call TRBJ2-5, with a possible D match to TRBD1 (7 bases). Germline V CDR1 and CDR2: SGDLS, YYNGEE. CDR3 length: 15 amino acids. Trimming took 0 bases from V and 5 from J, leaving 14 bases between them. The CDR3 DNA follows: TGTGCCAGCAGCGTAGAGGCAGGGGGGTTGGAGACCCAGTACTTC. This sequence encodes CASSVEAGGLETQYF.

The J gene is TRBJ1-1, the V gene TRBV27, with a tentative D call TRBD1 (6 bases). The V gene lost 7 bases and the J gene lost 4 bases, with 13 bases spanning the gap. CDR1 and CDR2 from the germline V gene are MNHEY and SMNVEV (reference sequence). This CDR3 comprises 13 residues. The CDR3 loop reads CASKSTGLTEAFF. CDR3 in DNA: TGTGCCAGCAAATCTACAGGGCTCACTGAAGCTTTCTTT.

This chain links TRBV10-3 with TRBJ2-3; 8 bases are shared with TRBD2. The V and J ends lost 10 bases and 2 bases, in that order; junction bases with no gene match: 11. The CDR3 has 15 residues. The V gene's germline CDR1 is ENHRY and CDR2 SYGVKD. In DNA form, the CDR3 reads TGTGCCACAATCCCCAGCGGGGGATTCACAGATACGCAGTATTTT. Protein sequence: CATIPSGGFTDTQYF.

The chain carries TRBV28 and TRBJ1-2, with 9 bases that match TRBD1. The CDR3 is made up of 15 amino acids. The junction had 8 bases not matched to a gene; V was cut back by 2 bases and J by 7 bases. Germline-derived CDR1 and CDR2 are MDHEN and SYDVKM. Here the CDR3 reads CASSLATGGSAGYTF. The CDR3 DNA reads TGTGCCAGCAGTTTAGCCACAGGGGGCTCGGCTGGCTACACCTTC.

V gene TRBV4-3 combines with J gene TRBJ1-1; maybe TRBD1 (5 bases). This CDR3 is built from 14 residues. V shed 3 bases and J shed 4 bases, with 12 bases lying between them. Germline V gene data show CDR1 as LGHNA and CDR2 as YSLEER. The CDR3 here is CASSQAGGGTEAFF. DNA of the CDR3: TGCGCCAGCAGCCAGGCGGGGGGTGGCACTGAAGCTTTCTTT.

In this sample, this clone turned up many times. The chain joins TRBV4-1 to TRBJ1-1; a possible D gene is TRBD1 (6 bases). Trimming took 6 bases from V and 1 from J, leaving 21 bases between them. Germline V CDR1 and CDR2: MGHRA, YSYEKL. This CDR3 spans 17 amino acids. The CDR3 region has the DNA TGCGCCAGCAGATCCTACCAGGGGTCGCCCCGGAACACTGAAGCTTTCTTT. Translation: CASRSYQGSPRNTEAFF.

This rearrangement joins TRBV9 to TRBJ2-7; TRBD1 is a possible D gene (5 bases). CDR3 length: 12 amino acids. Germline V CDR1 and CDR2: SGDLS, YYNGEE. V lost 3 bases, J lost 5 bases, and 9 bases lay in between. CDR3 sequence: CASSEGYDEQYF. The CDR3 region has the DNA TGTGCCAGCAGCGAGGGGTATGACGAGCAGTACTTC.